The clone carrying this TCR beta chain occurred a few times. Its cognate antigen is unknown. These data belong to a study of T cell repertoires in aging, cancer and after chemotherapy. Rearranged V-D-J TRB sequences were amplified with a mixed TRB-A/B primer pool. TCRdb reprocessed the multiplex PCR reads via MiXCR and lists one record per CDR3 protein. In the table there are thousands of distinct CDR3 sequences, about 41% of which are singletons. Trimming pared 6 bases from V and 2 bases from J, leaving 12 bases between. Germline V lookup: CDR1 MNHEY, CDR2 SVGEGT. The CDR3 contains 14 residues. Study results and limitations: In each cancer cohort, median generation probability increased across chemotherapy, suggesting thymic output rebounded. Loss of evenness, beyond lost richness, contributed to age-related TCR diversity decline in cancer patients.

The template was genomic DNA from peripheral blood, not RNA. The rearrangement joins TRBV6-2 or TRBV6-3 to TRBJ2-3; D is unclear. What was sequenced was blood. This sequence was found in a human donor with a solid tumor. CDR3 DNA sequence: TGTGCCAGCAGCACGGACGGCGTCACAGATACGCAGTATTTT. This translates into CASSTDGVTDTQYF.